Listed below are T cell receptor beta chains from one sample, sequenced in a study of blood T cell repertoires in COVID-19. The data were produced by immunoSEQ multiplex PCR, yet TCRdb's version contains in-frame clones alone and is incomplete. The sample records some 97,000 clones, roughly 89% being singletons. Source material: peripheral blood. All receptors derive from a man aged 70 or older with acute or convalescent COVID-19. The conserved cysteine and the conserved F or W are not part of the CDR3 here. The order of the fields is V gene, J gene, CDR3 protein.

TRBV10-3	TRBJ1-4	AISESLGGSNEKLF
TRBV5-1	TRBJ2-7	ASASRQVSLGEQY
TRBV28	TRBJ2-3	ASSLSLGISTDTQY
TRBV6-5	TRBJ1-5	ASSSLGTPSNQPQH
TRBV6-1	TRBJ2-7	ASSEGPRETYEQY
TRBV14	TRBJ2-1	ASSQRGPGILYNEQF
TRBV7-8	TRBJ2-3	ASSLAVGTGEMDTQY
TRBV7-9	TRBJ2-7	ASSLARGGGYEQY
TRBV6-1	TRBJ1-6	ASSEVTGDSPLH
TRBV13	TRBJ2-7	ASSYRVSYEQY
TRBV19	TRBJ1-2	ASSIAGQGGYGYT
TRBV6-5	TRBJ2-7	ASSLEVLYDEQY
TRBV12-5	TRBJ1-1	ASGYDREAEAF
TRBV19	TRBJ1-4	ASSIQGARGGNEKLF
TRBV6-5	TRBJ2-7	ASKGEHEQY
TRBV7-2	TRBJ2-5	ASSLGQGTSRTQY
TRBV7-8	TRBJ2-5	ASTPHPSMYQETQY
TRBV18	TRBJ2-3	ASSPPGLAGGRRTDTQY
TRBV29-1	TRBJ1-2	SVEINTGYYGYT
TRBV6-6	TRBJ1-2	ASRQPGDYGYT
TRBV11-2	TRBJ2-7	ASSLMGLAGGKYEQY
TRBV9	TRBJ2-2	ASSGGQSAGELF
TRBV4-1	TRBJ1-1	ASSQGHSSNTEAF
TRBV6-5	TRBJ1-1	ASSPLGQGSF
TRBV5-4	TRBJ1-1	ASSRGQGVEAF
TRBV6-1	TRBJ1-6	ASSEGTGGNSPLH
TRBV18	TRBJ1-1	ASSREDNAF
TRBV11-2	TRBJ2-7	ASSLGGTSYEQY
TRBV7-2	TRBJ1-2	ASSTRGTGAGGYT
TRBV5-1	TRBJ1-1	ASSLTGSGTEAF
TRBV30	TRBJ2-7	AWKGQGVAYEQY
TRBV4-3	TRBJ1-2	ASSQDIIQAFYGYT
TRBV5-1	TRBJ2-3	ASRLSGVVTDTQY
TRBV4-1	TRBJ2-2	ASSHPGTKNTGELF
TRBV6-2/TRBV6-3	TRBJ2-5	ASSYGQVMETQY
TRBV18	TRBJ2-7	ASSPSGTSYEQY
TRBV19	TRBJ2-5	ASSWGGQETQY
TRBV25-1	TRBJ1-1	ASSEFAQTEAF
TRBV2	TRBJ1-2	ASSEGRGGHYGYT
TRBV28	TRBJ1-5	ASSLFQGMGQPQH
TRBV29-1	TRBJ1-1	SVETGTGSTEAF